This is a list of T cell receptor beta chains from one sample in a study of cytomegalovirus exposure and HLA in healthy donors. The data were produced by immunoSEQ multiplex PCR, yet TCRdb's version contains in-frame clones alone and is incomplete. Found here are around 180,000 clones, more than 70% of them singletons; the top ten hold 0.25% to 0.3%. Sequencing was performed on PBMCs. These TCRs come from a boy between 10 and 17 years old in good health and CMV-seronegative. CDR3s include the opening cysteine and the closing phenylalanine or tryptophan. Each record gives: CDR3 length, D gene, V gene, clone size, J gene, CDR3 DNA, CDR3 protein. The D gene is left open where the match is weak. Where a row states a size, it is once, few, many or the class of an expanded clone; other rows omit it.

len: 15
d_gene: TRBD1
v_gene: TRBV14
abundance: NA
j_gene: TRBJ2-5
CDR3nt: TGTGCCAGCAGCCAAGATATAGGACAGGGGGAGACCCAGTACTTC
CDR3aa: CASSQDIGQGETQYF

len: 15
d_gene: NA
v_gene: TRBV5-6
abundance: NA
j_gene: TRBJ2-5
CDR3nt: TGTGCCAGCAGCCACCTGGTTGAGTACCAAGAGACCCAGTACTTC
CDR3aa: CASSHLVEYQETQYF

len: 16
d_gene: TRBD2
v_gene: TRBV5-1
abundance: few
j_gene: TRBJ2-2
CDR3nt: TGCGCCAGCAGCTGGGGACTAGCGGGGAACACCGGGGAGCTGTTTTTT
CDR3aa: CASSWGLAGNTGELFF

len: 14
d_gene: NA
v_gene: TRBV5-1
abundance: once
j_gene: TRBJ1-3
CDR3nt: TGCGCCAGCAGCTTGTCGGGGGGCGGAAACACCATATATTTT
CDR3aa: CASSLSGGGNTIYF

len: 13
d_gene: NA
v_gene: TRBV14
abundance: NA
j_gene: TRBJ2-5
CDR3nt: TGTGCCAGCAGCCAAGATCTTAGTCCGACCCAGTACTTC
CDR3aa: CASSQDLSPTQYF

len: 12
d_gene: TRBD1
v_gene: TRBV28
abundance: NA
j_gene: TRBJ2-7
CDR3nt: TGTGCCAGCAGCAAACAGGGGCGCGAGCAGTACTTC
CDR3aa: CASSKQGREQYF

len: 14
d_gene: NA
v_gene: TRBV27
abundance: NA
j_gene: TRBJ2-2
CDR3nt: TGTGCCAGCAGTTTGACACAGAACACCGGGGAGCTGTTTTTT
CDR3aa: CASSLTQNTGELFF

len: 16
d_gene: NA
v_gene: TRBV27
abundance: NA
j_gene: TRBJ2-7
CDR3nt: TGTGCCAGCAGTGGACGGCGGGGCAGGGATAACGACGAGCAGTACTTC
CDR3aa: CASSGRRGRDNDEQYF

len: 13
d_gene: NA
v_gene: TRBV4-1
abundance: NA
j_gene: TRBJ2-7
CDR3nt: TGCGCCAGCAGCCAAGATCGAGACTACGAGCAGTACTTC
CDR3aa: CASSQDRDYEQYF

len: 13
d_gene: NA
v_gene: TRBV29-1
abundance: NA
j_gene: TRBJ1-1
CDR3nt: TGCAGCGTCCACCAAACCCCGGGGACTGAAGCTTTCTTT
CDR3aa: CSVHQTPGTEAFF

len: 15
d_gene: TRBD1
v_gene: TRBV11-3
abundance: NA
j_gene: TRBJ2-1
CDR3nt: TGTGCCAGCAGCCCGACCGGGACAGGTCTCAATGAGCAGTTCTTC
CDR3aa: CASSPTGTGLNEQFF

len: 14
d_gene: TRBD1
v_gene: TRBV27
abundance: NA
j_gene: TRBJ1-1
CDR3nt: TGTGCCAGCAGCCGACAGGGGTATGACACTGAAGCTTTCTTT
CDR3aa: CASSRQGYDTEAFF

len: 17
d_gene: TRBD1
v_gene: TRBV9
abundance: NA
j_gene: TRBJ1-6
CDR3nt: TGTGCCAGCAGCGCTCGAACAGGGGGTGTCGATAATTCACCCCTCCACTTT
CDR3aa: CASSARTGGVDNSPLHF

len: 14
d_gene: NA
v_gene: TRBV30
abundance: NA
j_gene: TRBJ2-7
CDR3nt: TGTGCCTGGAGTGTACGGGGGATATTAAACGAGCAGTACTTC
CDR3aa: CAWSVRGILNEQYF

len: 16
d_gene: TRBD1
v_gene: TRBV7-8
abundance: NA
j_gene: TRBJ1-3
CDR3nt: TGTGCCAGCAGCTCAAGCGCAGGGGGCACTGGAAACACCATATATTTT
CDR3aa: CASSSSAGGTGNTIYF

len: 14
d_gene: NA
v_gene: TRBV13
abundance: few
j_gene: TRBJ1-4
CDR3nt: TGTGCCAGCAGCTTTCATGCAACTAATGAAAAACTGTTTTTT
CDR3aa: CASSFHATNEKLFF

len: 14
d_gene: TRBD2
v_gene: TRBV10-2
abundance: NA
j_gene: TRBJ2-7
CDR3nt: TGCGCCAGCAGTGAGTCACTAGCGGGCTACGAGCAGTACTTC
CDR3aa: CASSESLAGYEQYF

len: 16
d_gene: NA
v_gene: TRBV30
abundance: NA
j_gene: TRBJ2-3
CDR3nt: TGTGCCTGGAGTGTACGGAGTAGGGGTTTGGGGGATACGCAGTATTTT
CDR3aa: CAWSVRSRGLGDTQYF

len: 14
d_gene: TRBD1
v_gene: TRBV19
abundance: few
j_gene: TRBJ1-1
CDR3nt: TGTGCCAGTACCCCGGACAGGATGAACACTGAAGCTTTCTTT
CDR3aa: CASTPDRMNTEAFF

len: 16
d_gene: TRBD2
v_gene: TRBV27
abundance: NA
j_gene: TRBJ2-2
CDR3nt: TGTGCCAGCAGATGGGGACTAGGAGGGGGGCCCGGGGAGCTGTTTTTT
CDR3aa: CASRWGLGGGPGELFF

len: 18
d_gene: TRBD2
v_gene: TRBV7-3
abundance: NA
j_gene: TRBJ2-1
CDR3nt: TGTGCCAGCAGCCCTCGGGGACTAGCGGAGTACTCCTACAATGAGCAGTTCTTC
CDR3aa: CASSPRGLAEYSYNEQFF

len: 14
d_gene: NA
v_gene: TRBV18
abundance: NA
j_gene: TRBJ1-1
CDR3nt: TGTGCCAGCTTTCGGGAGCGGGTGAACACTGAAGCTTTCTTT
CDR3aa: CASFRERVNTEAFF

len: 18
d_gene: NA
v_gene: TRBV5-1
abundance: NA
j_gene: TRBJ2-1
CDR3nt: TGCGCCAGCAGTCAACGGGGGGCTATTTTCTTCAGCCCCAATGAGCAGTTCTTC
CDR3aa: CASSQRGAIFFSPNEQFF

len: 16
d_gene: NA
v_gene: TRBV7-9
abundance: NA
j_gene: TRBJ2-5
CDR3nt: TGTGCCAGCACCCACCCCCAGGACAGAACCCAAGAGACCCAGTACTTC
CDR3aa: CASTHPQDRTQETQYF

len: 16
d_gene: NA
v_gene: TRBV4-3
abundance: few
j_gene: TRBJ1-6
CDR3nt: TGCGCCAGCAGCCAAGAATTACAGGACAGTGGTTCACCCCTCCACTTT
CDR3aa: CASSQELQDSGSPLHF

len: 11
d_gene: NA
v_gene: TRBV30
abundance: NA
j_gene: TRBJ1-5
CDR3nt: TGTGCCTTCTTCAGGGATCAGCCCCAGCATTTT
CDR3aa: CAFFRDQPQHF

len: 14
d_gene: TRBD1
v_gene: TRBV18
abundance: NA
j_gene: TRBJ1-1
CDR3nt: TGTGCCAGCTCATTTTCTCAGGGGGCCACTGAAGCTTTCTTT
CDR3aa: CASSFSQGATEAFF

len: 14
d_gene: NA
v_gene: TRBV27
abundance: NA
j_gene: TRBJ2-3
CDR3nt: TGTGCCAGCAGTACGGGGTTTGGCACAGATACGCAGTATTTT
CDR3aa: CASSTGFGTDTQYF

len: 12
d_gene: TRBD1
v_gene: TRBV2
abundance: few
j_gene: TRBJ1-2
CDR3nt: TGTGCCAGGTTCAGGGGGTTTGATGGGTACACCTTC
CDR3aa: CARFRGFDGYTF

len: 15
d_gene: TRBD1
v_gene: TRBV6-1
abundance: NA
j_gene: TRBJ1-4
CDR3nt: TGTGCCAGCAGTGTCCAGGGGGCAACTAATGAAAAACTGTTTTTT
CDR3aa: CASSVQGATNEKLFF

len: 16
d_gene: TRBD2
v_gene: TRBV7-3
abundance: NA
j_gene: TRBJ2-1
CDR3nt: TGTGCCAGCAGCCCCCTGAGCGGGGCCTCCTACAATGAGCAGTTCTTC
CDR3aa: CASSPLSGASYNEQFF

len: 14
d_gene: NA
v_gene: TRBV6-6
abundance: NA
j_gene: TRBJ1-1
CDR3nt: TGTGCCAGCAGCCTAGGTGTGGGGGGGACTGAAGCTTTCTTT
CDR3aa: CASSLGVGGTEAFF

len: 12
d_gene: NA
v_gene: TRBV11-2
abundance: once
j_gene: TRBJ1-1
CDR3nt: TGTGCCAGCAGCTTAGGGACAGTTGAAGCTTTCTTT
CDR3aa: CASSLGTVEAFF

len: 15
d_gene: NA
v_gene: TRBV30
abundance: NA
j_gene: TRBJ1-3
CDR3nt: TGTGCCTGGAGTCCTTGGGGGGGTACTGGAAACACCATATATTTT
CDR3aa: CAWSPWGGTGNTIYF

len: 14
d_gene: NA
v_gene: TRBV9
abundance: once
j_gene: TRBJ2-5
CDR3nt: TGTGCCAGCAGCGCTCTAGGGGCAGGGGAGACCCAGTACTTC
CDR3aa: CASSALGAGETQYF

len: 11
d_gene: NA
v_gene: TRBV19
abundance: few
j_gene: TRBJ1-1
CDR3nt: TGTGCCAGTAGGGACAGCATTGAAGCTTTCTTT
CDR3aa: CASRDSIEAFF

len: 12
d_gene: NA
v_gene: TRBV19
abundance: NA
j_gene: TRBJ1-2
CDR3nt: TGTGCCAGTAGTTTCAGGGGCGATGGCTACACCTTC
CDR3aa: CASSFRGDGYTF

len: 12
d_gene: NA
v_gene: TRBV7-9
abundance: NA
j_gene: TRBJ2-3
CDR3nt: TGTGCCAGCAGCCGTACGGGGGATACGCAGTATTTT
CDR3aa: CASSRTGDTQYF

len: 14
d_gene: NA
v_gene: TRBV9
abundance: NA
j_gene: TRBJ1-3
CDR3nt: TGTGCCAGCAGCTCTGAAGGGGCTGGAAACACCATATATTTT
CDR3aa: CASSSEGAGNTIYF